This TCR beta chain stems from a study of blood T cells in healthy people across ages (dated by TCRdb to between 2015 and 2017). For the study in its entirety: In model experiments, template switching captured roughly one uniquely barcoded TCR beta cDNA molecule for every two T cells. Using deep sequencing normalized with unique cDNA molecular identifiers, the study measured how TCR beta repertoire diversity changes with age. Four age groups were formed from the donors: young (average approximately 15 years), middle-aged (just under 40), aged (62) and long-lived (82). To avoid experimental bias, donors of different ages were spread randomly across the sequencing lanes. For two donors (one aged 18 to 29 and one aged 80 or older), the study analyzed two additional independent replicas of 1 million unique cDNA reads from the same blood draw. Here is what the overall study found, with its caveats: The percentage of naive T cells measured by flow cytometry correlated strongly with observed TCR beta diversity. Total diversity estimates from one million sequenced T cells were considered lower bounds and underestimates. Observed TCR beta diversity per million T cells fell roughly linearly with age, and a significant reduction was already apparent by age around 36. Bulk unsorted PBMC profiling prevented conclusive comparison of naive and antigen-experienced compartments. Donor CMV infection status was unknown, potentially confounding age-related changes in expanded clonotypes. Compared with the aged group, more naive CD4+ T cells, fewer expanded clones and increased TCR diversity were shown by the long-lived group, suggesting age selection.

The library relied on 5' RACE. The instrument was an Illumina HiSeq 2500. A second PCR of roughly 7 to 11 cycles was performed with a sample-barcoded 5' primer and a J-beta primer mix. Each TCR beta cDNA molecule received a unique molecular identifier from a template-switch 5' adaptor carrying 12 random nucleotides. At least 3 million CDR3-containing paired-end reads were obtained from each sample. The Mint cDNA synthesis kit, primed by a TRBC-specific oligonucleotide, was used to synthesize first-strand cDNA from all RNA. After uracil-DNA glycosylase treatment, a first 18-cycle PCR used universal primers M1SS and BC2_uni_R on all cDNA. The authors' analysis ran thus. For normalization, 1 million high-quality reads were randomly selected from each sample, with every read carrying a distinct molecular identifier. Instead of being binned into consensus sequences, reads with shared molecular identifiers were discarded. MiTCR, run with a Q25 quality threshold and the strictest error-elimination algorithm, handled CDR3 identification, clonotype clustering and error correction. Lower-bound total TCR beta diversity was estimated with a nonparametric unseen species model using Euler transformation. TCRdb reran the public reads through fastp at Q25 and MiXCR, keeping productive beta chains. A single entry per CDR3 protein holds the most common genes and DNA from its merged rows. These V and J calls originate from TCRdb's pipeline instead of the authors' own analysis. This sample gives over a million distinct CDR3 sequences in total; roughly 64% of them show up just once. The biggest ten clones account for 6.5% to 8.5% of the sample.

As to this clonotype: What this receptor recognizes is not known. Base quality data are lacking; no much larger clone is found one base away.

CDR1 and CDR2 were assigned from the germline V gene as MNHEY and SVGEGT. Cut back by 0 bases and 11 bases, the V and J ends lie 13 bases apart. CDR3 length: 13 amino acids, cysteine to phenylalanine. Only CDR3 DNA is held: 39 bases, read in frame from base 1. Donors were a few dozen systemically healthy Caucasian individuals from Russia aged roughly 6 to 95 years. Each donor gave approximately 9.3 milliliters of peripheral blood, collected into EDTA-treated Vacutainer tubes. Ficoll-Paque density-gradient centrifugation was used to isolate PBMCs, with at least 6.5 million per sample. Total RNA, at least 5.5 micrograms per sample, was extracted from PBMCs with Trizol reagent. For every donor, an aliquot of PBMCs went through flow cytometry to measure the percentages of naive CD45RAhigh/CD27high T cells.

The clonotype was recovered from a man aged 18-30 years in good health. This sequence uses TRBV6-2 or TRBV6-3 and TRBJ2-5, with the D call tentatively TRBD1 or TRBD2, each fitting 5 bases. Sequenced sample: blood. The CDR3: CASSYSKGREQYF. The DNA is as follows: TGTGCCAGCAGTTACTCGAAAGGCAGGGAGCAGTACTTC.